The 23 T cell receptor beta chains given below trace back to one sample, sequenced in a study of blood T cell repertoires in COVID-19. Using immunoSEQ multiplex PCR, the repertoire was profiled, and TCRdb retains in-frame clones only, with some absent. The sample includes about 97,000 clones, around 90% seen only once; the top ten take about 3%. The sequenced material came from peripheral blood. The source of these receptors is a man aged 45 to 65 with active or convalescent COVID-19.

The J gene is TRBJ1-3, the V gene TRBV30; 9 positions match TRBD1. V lost 0 bases, J lost 1 base, and 1 base stayed unmatched. The germline V gene has CDR1 GTSNPN and CDR2 SVGIG (reference sequence). This CDR3 spans 15 amino acids. CDR3 region: CAWSVGQGSGNTIYF. CDR3 bases: TGTGCCTGGAGTGTGGGACAGGGATCTGGAAACACCATATATTTT.

CDR3 protein: CAWSVGTAAGELFF. CDR3 nucleotides: TGTGCCTGGAGTGTAGGGACAGCAGCCGGGGAGCTGTTTTTT. The chain has TRBV30 and TRBJ2-2; 7 bases are shared with TRBD1. The CDR3 extends over 14 amino acids. Germline CDR1 reads GTSNPN; CDR2 reads SVGIG (reference sequence). The junction had 4 bases not matched to a gene; V was cut back by 0 bases and J by 6 bases. The full variable domain, completed using reference TRBV30 and TRBJ2-2, is SQTIHQWPATLVQPVGSPLSLECTVEGTSNPNLYWYRQAAGRGLQLLFYSVGIGQISSEVPQNLSASRPQDRQFILSSKKLLLSDSGFYLCAWSVGTAAGELFFGEGSRLTVL.

The chain has TRBV7-2 and TRBJ1-3; D unclear. Germline CDR1 is SGHTA and CDR2 is FQGNSA. V gave up 5 bases and J gave up 8 bases, with 19 bases separating them. The CDR3 loop spans 15 amino acids. The CDR3 region is CASSPRVSPTDTIYF. CDR3 DNA: TGTGCCAGCAGCCCTCGTGTGTCGCCCACGGACACCATATATTTT.

The chain is built from TRBV24-1 and TRBJ2-1; 8 bases are shared with TRBD2. CDR1 KGHDR and CDR2 SFDVKD come from the germline V gene. The length of the CDR3 is 16 residues. V trimming: 5 bases; J trimming: 4 bases; junction bases outside the gene matches: 9. The CDR3 nucleotides are TGTGCCACCAGTGGTCGAATAGCGGGATCGTACAATGAGCAGTTCTTC. Translating it yields CATSGRIAGSYNEQFF.

The chain is built from TRBV28 and TRBJ1-3, with 7 bases aligning to TRBD1. Germline assignment: CDR1 MDHEN and CDR2 SYDVKM. CDR3 size: 16 residues. The V segment lost 3 bases and the J segment 4 bases; nucleotides outside the gene matches: 9. DNA for the CDR3: TGTGCCAGCAGTTTTTCCAACCCGGGACAGGGAAACACCATATATTTT. It specifies CASSFSNPGQGNTIYF.

The chain employs TRBV2 and TRBJ1-4; 7 bases fit TRBD1. The CDR3 is made up of 14 amino acids. J was trimmed by 4 bases and V by 7 bases; bases with no gene match: 6. CDR1 and CDR2 from the germline V gene are SNHLY and FYNNEI. Written as DNA, the CDR3 is TGTGCCAGCACTGGGGGGACAGATAATGAAAAACTGTTTTTT. It encodes CASTGGTDNEKLFF. Together with reference TRBV2 and TRBJ1-4, the CDR3 gives the full variable domain: EPEVTQTPSHQVTQMGQEVILRCVPISNHLYFYWYRQILGQKVEFLVSFYNNEISEKSEIFDDQFSVERPDGSNFTLKIRSTKLEDSAMYFCASTGGTDNEKLFFGSGTQLSVL.

This sequence joins TRBV28 and TRBJ1-4, with 11 nucleotides matching TRBD1. This CDR3 has 15 amino acids. Per germline, CDR1 MDHEN and CDR2 SYDVKM. V lost 3 bases to trimming and J lost 7 bases; unmatched junction nucleotides: 4. CDR3 DNA: TGTGCCAGCAGTTTCCCCGGACAGGGGGCTGAAAAACTGTTTTTT. Protein sequence: CASSFPGQGAEKLFF.

The chain combines TRBV19 with TRBJ2-7; 9 bases fit TRBD1. There are 16 residues in the CDR3. Germline V gene data show CDR1 as LNHDA and CDR2 as SQIVND (reference sequence). Trimming at V came to 4 bases and at J to 1 base, leaving 8 bases not matched to a gene. The CDR3 is CASSRSGTGSSYEQYV. For the CDR3, the DNA is TGTGCCAGTAGTAGGTCCGGGACAGGGAGTTCCTACGAGCAGTACGTC.

This clone showed up just a few times. This chain joins TRBV12-3 or TRBV12-4 and TRBJ1-5; possibly TRBD1 for D (6 bases). The CDR3 runs to 13 residues. The V end was cut by 10 bases, the J end by 1 base, with 11 bases between. The CDR3 sequence: CATSGVSNQPQHF. The CDR3 coding sequence is TGTGCCACTTCAGGGGTGAGCAATCAGCCCCAGCATTTT.

This clone came up once. The chain employs TRBV11-2 and TRBJ1-5, with D tentatively TRBD1 (5 bases). V was trimmed by 1 base and J by 0 bases, leaving 7 bases between them. Looked up from germline, CDR1 is SGHAT and CDR2 is FQNNGV. The CDR3 totals 15 residues. CDR3 DNA: TGTGCCAGCAGCTTAGCAGGGTATAGCAATCAGCCCCAGCATTTT. Translation gives CASSLAGYSNQPQHF. The entire variable domain, with the rest obtained from reference TRBV11-2 and TRBJ1-5, is as follows: EAGVAQSPRYKIIEKRQSVAFWCNPISGHATLYWYQQILGQGPKLLIQFQNNGVVDDSQLPKDRFSAERLKGVDSTLKIQPAKLEDSAVYLCASSLAGYSNQPQHFGDGTRLSIL.

The chain recombines TRBV6-5 with TRBJ2-2, with 10 bases lining up with TRBD1. Germline CDR1 is MNHEY and CDR2 is SVGAGI. V dropped 4 bases and J dropped 4; count of bases not matched to a gene: 6. This CDR3 is built from 16 residues. For the CDR3, the DNA is TGTGCCAGCAGTTTAGGGACAGGGGCTTTCACCGGGGAGCTGTTTTTT. It specifies CASSLGTGAFTGELFF.

The V gene is TRBV19, the J gene TRBJ1-6; no firm D call. Trimming took off 6 bases at V and 0 bases at J, with 9 bases between the two ends. The CDR3 extends over 15 amino acids. The germline V gene encodes CDR1 LNHDA and CDR2 SQIVND (reference sequence). The CDR3 region is CASRVDTSYNSPLHF. CDR3 coding DNA: TGTGCCAGTAGAGTCGACACCTCCTATAATTCACCCCTCCACTTT.

This sequence joins TRBV7-9 and TRBJ2-2; TRBD2 might be the D (6 bases). Germline CDR1 and CDR2: SEHNR and FQNEAQ (reference sequence). Trimming shortened V by 5 bases and J by 4 bases, and 11 bases separated the two germline ends. The CDR3 totals 14 residues. CDR3 nucleotides: TGTGCCAGCAGCGTACTAGCTTTCACCGGGGAGCTGTTTTTT. Translated, it gives CASSVLAFTGELFF.

The chain is built from TRBV7-7 and TRBJ1-4, with 9 nucleotides matching TRBD1. This CDR3 has 15 residues. Germline lookup yields CDR1 SSHAT and CDR2 FNYEAQ (reference sequence). After removal of 3 bases from V and 8 bases from J, the junction contained 7 bases not matched to a gene. CDR3 residues: CASSFSGTGREKLFF. CDR3 nucleotide sequence: TGTGCCAGCAGCTTTTCCGGGACAGGGAGAGAAAAACTGTTTTTT. Drawing the rest from reference TRBV7-7 and TRBJ1-4, the complete variable domain is GAGVSQSPRYKVTKRGQDVTLRCDPISSHATLYWYQQALGQGPEFLTYFNYEAQPDKSGLPSDRFSAERPEGSISTLTIQRTEQRDSAMYRCASSFSGTGREKLFFGSGTQLSVL.

The chain uses TRBV7-6 and TRBJ2-5; D ambiguous. The CDR3 extends over 12 amino acids. The V end was cut by 5 bases, the J end by 5 bases, with 9 bases between. Germline loops: CDR1 SGHVS, CDR2 FNYEAQ. The CDR3 DNA reads as TGTGCCAGCAGCCTATCGAGGGAGACCCAGTACTTC. The encoded protein is CASSLSRETQYF.

The chain combines TRBV11-3 with TRBJ2-2, with 8 nucleotides matching TRBD2. Germline V gene lookup returns CDR1 SGHNT and CDR2 YENEEA. CDR3 size: 15 residues. The trim removed 3 bases at V and 5 bases at J, leaving 5 bases unmatched. DNA for the CDR3: TGTGCCAGCAGCTTCGGGGGGGGCCGGACCGGGGAGCTGTTTTTT. Its translation is CASSFGGGRTGELFF.

The chain couples TRBV5-1 to TRBJ2-5; 7 bases fit TRBD2. The CDR3 covers 14 residues. Germline V gives CDR1 SGHRS, CDR2 YFSETQ. J was trimmed by 0 bases and V by 4 bases; bases with no gene match: 3. The CDR3 loop reads CASSPGTNQETQYF. In DNA form, the CDR3 reads TGCGCCAGCAGCCCCGGGACTAACCAAGAGACCCAGTACTTC.

V is TRBV13 and J is TRBJ1-2, with D uncertain. The CDR3 is made up of 15 amino acids. The V end was cut by 0 bases, the J end by 1 base, with 9 bases between. Germline V lookup: CDR1 PRHDT, CDR2 FYEKMQ (reference sequence). The CDR3 reads CASSLGRSFNYGYTF. DNA of the CDR3: TGTGCCAGCAGCTTAGGTAGATCCTTTAACTATGGCTACACCTTC.

CDR3 residues: CASSQGWTEAFF. In nucleotides, the CDR3 is TGCGCCAGCAGCCAGGGGTGGACTGAAGCTTTCTTT. V is TRBV5-1 and J is TRBJ1-1, with TRBD1 as a possible D gene (6 bases). The germline V and J ends were trimmed by 4 bases and 5 bases, with 9 bases remaining between them. The CDR3 spans 12 residues. Germline loops: CDR1 SGHRS, CDR2 YFSETQ.

The gene calls are TRBV10-1 and TRBJ1-2; TRBD1 matches 10 bases. Germline V gives CDR1 WNHNN, CDR2 SYGVQD (reference sequence). With 5 bases clipped from V and 8 bases from J, the junction kept 8 bases outside the gene matches. This CDR3 contains 14 residues. CDR3 nucleotides: TGCGCCAGCAGTCGGGACAGGGGTATCGAAGGCTACACCTTC. Translated, it gives CASSRDRGIEGYTF.

This chain uses TRBV7-2 with TRBJ2-7; D is perhaps TRBD2 (7 bases). Trimming stripped 2 bases from V and 6 bases from J, with 17 bases between. CDR3 length: 15 amino acids. Germline CDR1 SGHTA, CDR2 FQGNSA. The CDR3: CASSLSWGGQGEQYF. CDR3 coding DNA: TGTGCCAGCAGCTTAAGCTGGGGGGGCCAGGGCGAGCAGTACTTC.

The rearrangement joins TRBV2 to TRBJ1-6; no definite D call. The ends were cut back, 7 bases at V and 10 bases at J, with 5 bases in the middle. CDR3 size: 10 residues. Germline lookup yields CDR1 SNHLY and CDR2 FYNNEI. Here the CDR3 DNA reads TGTGCCAGCAACAAATCACCCCTCCACTTT. This encodes CASNKSPLHF.

The rearrangement links TRBV5-6 to TRBJ2-1; 9 bases agree with TRBD1. The CDR3 consists of 15 residues. Germline CDR1 is SGHDT and CDR2 is YYEEEE. With V trimmed by 5 bases and J by 3 bases, 6 bases remained unmatched. The CDR3 DNA sequence: TGTGCCAGCAGATCCGGGACAGGGAGCTACAATGAGCAGTTCTTC. It is translated as CASRSGTGSYNEQFF.